This T cell receptor beta chain was identified in a study of PD-1 blockade in classical Hodgkin lymphoma. Study-wide background: On a schedule of every 2 weeks, patients received nivolumab 3 mg/kg intravenously.

Each patient's relapse followed autologous stem cell transplantation, and brentuximab vedotin exposure varied. This clone was picked up one time. This CDR3 is 15 amino acids long. V lost 2 bases, J lost 4 bases, and 8 bases stayed unmatched. Per germline, CDR1 MNHNS and CDR2 SASEGT. Repertoires were generated with immunoSEQ multiplex PCR, while TCRdb's copy carries only in-frame clones and drops some. The sample has 150,000 or so clones; 78% are singletons. This chain uses TRBV6-1 with TRBJ2-7; 7 bases agree with TRBD2. The specimen was peripheral blood mononuclear cells (PBMCs), collected before the second cycle of nivolumab. The receptor comes from a human donor with classical Hodgkin lymphoma. The CDR3 loop reads CASSEPGAGRYEQYF. Written as DNA, the CDR3 is TGTGCCAGCAGTGAACCGGGAGCGGGAAGGTACGAGCAGTACTTC.